One T cell receptor beta chain is described in this entry. The data were obtained in a study of technical replicates of blood from several donors. The germline gives CDR1 SGHTA, CDR2 FQGTGA. The length of the CDR3 is 13 residues. V lost 2 bases, J lost 1 base, and 5 bases lay in between. Generated by immunoSEQ multiplex PCR, the TCRdb table keeps only in-frame clones and is missing some. The table has about 80,000 clones, over 95% seen once. The clonotype comes from a human donor in good health. The rearrangement uses TRBV7-3 and TRBJ1-1; D call uncertain. Sequencing was performed on T cells isolated from PBMCs. The CDR3 DNA reads TGTGCCAGCAGCTTAGAGGGGAACACTGAAGCTTTCTTT. Amino acid sequence: CASSLEGNTEAFF.